The 31 T cell receptor beta chains in this list originate from one sample, sequenced in a study of blood T cell repertoires in COVID-19. Sequencing was performed with immunoSEQ multiplex PCR; in TCRdb, only in-frame clones are kept and a portion is missing. The data show 400,000 or so clones, 85% to 90% seen once. The sample consisted of PBMCs or T cells enriched from blood (not recorded which). These receptors originate from a man between 25 and 39 years old who had recovered from COVID-19.

The chain carries TRBV30 and TRBJ2-5; the D is unclear. CDR3 length: 13 amino acids. Germline CDR1 is GTSNPN and CDR2 is SVGIG (reference sequence). The V and J ends lost 0 bases and 0 bases respectively, with 5 bases between them. The DNA for the CDR3 is TGTGCCTGGAGTGTATATAACCAAGAGACCCAGTACTTC. Residues: CAWSVYNQETQYF.

The J gene is TRBJ1-5, the V gene TRBV15; D gene uncertain. V shed 1 base and J shed 5 bases, with 6 bases lying between them. Looked up from germline, CDR1 is LNHNV and CDR2 is YYDKDF (reference sequence). This CDR3 has 13 amino acids. This CDR3 is CATSRAVDQPQHF. For the CDR3, the DNA is TGTGCCACCAGCAGAGCAGTCGATCAGCCCCAGCATTTT.

V is TRBV25-1 and J is TRBJ1-1; 8 nucleotides agree with TRBD1. Trimming took 6 bases from V and 3 from J; bases not matched to a gene: 6. This CDR3 is built from 14 residues. Per the germline V gene, CDR1 is MGHDK and CDR2 is SYGVNS. CDR3 amino acids: CASRDRVYDTEAFF. CDR3 coding DNA: TGTGCCAGCAGGGACAGGGTATACGACACTGAAGCTTTCTTT.

V gene TRBV7-8 combines with J gene TRBJ2-2; the match to TRBD2 covers 12 bases. The CDR3 is 15 residues long. The ends lost 4 bases at V and 7 bases at J; junction bases unmatched: 4. Germline loops: CDR1 SGHVS, CDR2 FQNEAQ. The CDR3 bases are TGTGCCAGCAGCTACCAACTAGCGGGAGGCGGGGAGCTGTTTTTT. Translating gives CASSYQLAGGGELFF.

The chain joins TRBV5-1 to TRBJ2-7; D unclear. Germline CDR1 is SGHRS and CDR2 is YFSETQ. Trimming shortened V by 5 bases and J by 5 bases, and 11 bases separated the two germline ends. The CDR3 is made up of 12 amino acids. CDR3 nucleotides: TGCGCCAGCAGTATCGGGTTTGACGAGCAGTACTTC. This encodes CASSIGFDEQYF.

The chain links TRBV19 to TRBJ2-6; D ambiguous. This CDR3 comprises 17 residues. Germline V lookup: CDR1 LNHDA, CDR2 SQIVND (reference sequence). Trimming removed 5 bases at V and 3 bases at J, with 17 bases between. As DNA, the CDR3 is TGTGCCAGTAGTCCCCGTTTGGAGTTTGTTGGGGCCAACGTCCTGACTTTC. Protein product: CASSPRLEFVGANVLTF.

This chain links TRBV7-7 with TRBJ2-5; D remains ambiguous. The germline CDR1 and CDR2 sequences are SSHAT and FNYEAQ (reference sequence). This CDR3 contains 12 residues. V lost 5 bases to trimming and J lost 4 bases, with 8 bases between them. The CDR3 sequence: CASSPTGETQYF. Written as DNA, the CDR3 is TGTGCCAGCAGCCCCACGGGAGAGACCCAGTACTTC.

In its sample, this clone was seen a few times. The chain employs TRBV7-9 and TRBJ2-5; 8 bases line up with TRBD1. The V gene's germline CDR1 is SEHNR and CDR2 FQNEAQ (reference sequence). V dropped 3 bases and J dropped 5; count of bases not matched to a gene: 8. The CDR3 loop spans 15 amino acids. The CDR3 region has the DNA TGTGCCAGCAGCTTGGACAGGGAGATGATGGAGACCCAGTACTTC. This codes for CASSLDREMMETQYF.

V usage is TRBV18 and J usage is TRBJ1-2; D not resolved. This CDR3 is 15 amino acids long. Trimming took 4 bases from V and 0 from J, leaving 12 bases between them. Looked up from germline, CDR1 is KGHSH and CDR2 is LQKENI. CDR3 region: CASSQSERPNYGYTF. CDR3 DNA sequence: TGTGCCAGCTCACAGTCGGAGAGGCCTAACTATGGCTACACCTTC.

This clone was observed a handful of times. V and J are TRBV6-2 or TRBV6-3 and TRBJ2-1; TRBD2 aligns across 7 bases. Germline CDR1 is MNHEY and CDR2 is SVGEGT. With V trimmed by 4 bases and J by 7 bases, 7 bases remained unmatched. The CDR3 is 14 amino acids. In DNA form, the CDR3 reads TGTGCCAGCAGTTGGACTAGGTTTGATAATGAGCAGTTCTTC. Encoded protein: CASSWTRFDNEQFF.

The rearrangement uses TRBV11-2 and TRBJ2-7; D perhaps matches TRBD1 (6 bases). This CDR3 is 13 amino acids long. The germline CDR1 and CDR2 sequences are SGHAT and FQNNGV. V lost 5 bases, J lost 2 bases, and 10 bases lay in between. CDR3 DNA: TGTGCCAGCAGCCCCGGACAGACCTACGAGCAGTACTTC. It specifies CASSPGQTYEQYF.

The J gene is TRBJ2-1, the V gene TRBV10-3; 10 bases agree with TRBD2. From germline, CDR1 is ENHRY and CDR2 SYGVKD. This CDR3 comprises 14 residues. V shed 6 bases and J 8 bases; nucleotides not matched to a gene: 7. The CDR3 coding sequence is TGTGCCATCAGCAGGACTAGCGGAGTCGATGAGCAGTTCTTC. Amino acids: CAISRTSGVDEQFF.

The rearrangement links TRBV7-2 to TRBJ2-2, with 7 bases identical to TRBD1. The germline V gene encodes CDR1 SGHTA and CDR2 FQGNSA. V dropped 5 bases and J dropped 6; count of bases not matched to a gene: 6. This CDR3 contains 14 residues. The CDR3 DNA reads as TGTGCCAGCAGCCTCGGACAGGTCTCCGGGGAGCTGTTTTTT. Protein product: CASSLGQVSGELFF. The variable domain in full, with the rest retrieved from reference TRBV7-2 and TRBJ2-2, is GAGVSQSPSNKVTEKGKDVELRCDPISGHTALYWYRQSLGQGLEFLIYFQGNSAPDKSGLPSDRFSAERTGGSVSTLTIQRTQQEDSAVYLCASSLGQVSGELFFGEGSRLTVL.

V is TRBV18 and J is TRBJ1-1; D not certain. V shed 6 bases and J shed 1 base, with 15 bases lying between them. Germline values: CDR1 KGHSH, CDR2 LQKENI. The CDR3 extends over 15 amino acids. CDR3 region: CASSPSRVENTEAFF. The CDR3 DNA reads TGTGCCAGCTCCCCCAGTCGGGTCGAGAACACTGAAGCTTTCTTT.

The V gene is TRBV18, the J gene TRBJ2-7; 8 nucleotides line up with TRBD2. This CDR3 comprises 16 residues. After removal of 4 bases from V and 6 bases from J, the junction contained 14 bases not matched to a gene. Germline V gene data show CDR1 as KGHSH and CDR2 as LQKENI. This CDR3 is CASSQVSGASGGEQYF. Here the CDR3 DNA reads TGTGCCAGCTCACAAGTTAGCGGGGCCAGTGGCGGCGAGCAGTACTTC.

The chain has TRBV24-1 and TRBJ2-1; possible D gene TRBD1, 6 bases. Germline CDR1 and CDR2: KGHDR and SFDVKD. V dropped 5 bases and J dropped 9 bases, with 16 bases sitting between them. CDR3 length equals 14 residues. The CDR3 sequence: CATSANPGVSEQFF. The CDR3, as DNA: TGTGCCACCAGTGCAAACCCAGGGGTGAGTGAGCAGTTCTTC.

The rearrangement links TRBV5-4 to TRBJ2-7; D ambiguous. Germline V gene sequence: CDR1 SGHNT, CDR2 YYREEE (reference sequence). The CDR3 runs to 13 residues. V was pared by 5 bases and J by 6 bases, with 15 bases between. The CDR3 nucleotides are TGTGCCAGCAGACCTAACCGGAGTTCCGAGCAGTACTTC. Encoded protein: CASRPNRSSEQYF.

CDR3 nucleotides: TGCGCCAGCAGTCAGGGGGCCCTTTCTGGAAACACCATATATTTT. Protein sequence: CASSQGALSGNTIYF. The V call is TRBV10-1, the J call TRBJ1-3; the match to TRBD1 covers 8 bases. The V gene end was trimmed by 5 bases and the J gene end by 1 base; junction bases not matched to a gene: 4. Germline-derived CDR1 and CDR2 are WNHNN and SYGVQD (reference sequence). The CDR3 totals 15 residues.

This clone was counted a single time. The chain uses TRBV19 and TRBJ2-3; D not certain. CDR3 length: 13 amino acids. Per germline, CDR1 LNHDA and CDR2 SQIVND (reference sequence). Between the trimmed V and J ends, which lost 3 bases and 5 bases, there was a span of 9 bases. For the CDR3, the DNA is TGTGCCAGTAGTATTGGCCTCCAAGATACGCAGTATTTT. Amino acid sequence: CASSIGLQDTQYF.

The genes are TRBV4-1 and TRBJ1-2, with D unresolved. Germline V lookup: CDR1 MGHRA, CDR2 YSYEKL. This CDR3 is 15 amino acids long. V lost 4 bases to trimming and J lost 0 bases, with 12 bases between them. The CDR3: CASSLGGNPNYGYTF. In nucleotides, the CDR3 is TGCGCCAGCAGCCTGGGCGGGAACCCTAACTATGGCTACACCTTC.

The chain has TRBV5-1 and TRBJ1-1; 7 positions match TRBD1. Germline lookup yields CDR1 SGHRS and CDR2 YFSETQ. Trimming removed 4 bases from V and 0 bases from J; junction bases left unmatched: 6. The CDR3 has 15 amino acids. CDR3 amino acids: CASSGDRVMNTEAFF. In DNA form, the CDR3 reads TGCGCCAGCAGCGGAGACAGGGTGATGAACACTGAAGCTTTCTTT.

The V gene is TRBV5-5, the J gene TRBJ1-6; D gene uncertain. Germline loops: CDR1 SGHKS, CDR2 YYEKEE (reference sequence). This CDR3 contains 15 residues. The V gene lost 2 bases and the J gene lost 7 bases, with 13 bases spanning the gap. The CDR3 DNA follows: TGTGCCAGCAGCTTCGGAGACTTTGGGAATTCACCCCTCCACTTT. Its translation is CASSFGDFGNSPLHF.

J is TRBJ2-7 and V is TRBV19, with 8 positions matching TRBD2. The CDR3 contains 17 residues. Per the germline V gene, CDR1 is LNHDA and CDR2 is SQIVND (reference sequence). V dropped 5 bases and J dropped 3; count of bases not matched to a gene: 15. In DNA form, the CDR3 reads TGTGCCAGTAGTGCCGGGAGGGCCGGGGGGATTAACTACGAGCAGTACTTC. This translates into CASSAGRAGGINYEQYF.

The CDR3 DNA is TGTGCCAGCAGCTTAGCGTTAGCGGGACCCTACGAGCAGTACTTC. This encodes CASSLALAGPYEQYF. The chain is built from TRBV7-8 and TRBJ2-7; 8 bases line up with TRBD2. Germline loops: CDR1 SGHVS, CDR2 FQNEAQ. The CDR3 is made up of 15 amino acids. V shed 0 bases and J 2 bases; nucleotides not matched to a gene: 3.

In DNA form, the CDR3 reads TGTGCCAGCAGTTCACTCGAGACTCCTAAATACGAGCAGTACTTC. Its translation is CASSSLETPKYEQYF. V usage is TRBV28 and J usage is TRBJ2-7; unclear D gene. Germline V gives CDR1 MDHEN, CDR2 SYDVKM. Trimming removed 4 bases from V and 4 bases from J, with 17 bases in between. There are 15 residues in the CDR3.

The V gene is TRBV11-1, the J gene TRBJ2-7, with a weak D call TRBD2 (5 bases). V was clipped by 1 base and J by 0 bases, with 10 bases between them. The CDR3 sequence is 15 residues long. Germline CDR1 is SGHAT and CDR2 is FQDESV (reference sequence). CDR3 in DNA: TGTGCCAGCAGCTTAGGGACTTGGAGCTCCTACGAGCAGTACTTC. Amino acid sequence: CASSLGTWSSYEQYF.

About this clone: Other DNA sequences of this sample code for an identical CDR3. The chain carries TRBV5-1 and TRBJ1-6; 11 bases align to TRBD1. The CDR3 has 15 residues. Germline CDR1 is SGHRS and CDR2 is YFSETQ. With 4 bases clipped from V and 7 bases from J, the junction kept 4 bases outside the gene matches. CDR3 loop: CASSLGTGGNSPLHF. Here the CDR3 DNA reads TGCGCCAGCAGCCTCGGGACAGGGGGGAATTCACCCCTCCACTTT.

This clone is medium-sized in the sample. The V gene is TRBV2, the J gene TRBJ2-3, with D possibly matching TRBD2 (5 bases). The V and J ends lost 2 bases and 13 bases respectively, with 10 bases between them. Germline-derived CDR1 and CDR2 are SNHLY and FYNNEI. This CDR3 is built from 11 residues. The DNA for the CDR3 is TGTGCCAGCAGTGAATCGGAGGTGGAGTATTTT. Its translation is CASSESEVEYF.

The chain joins TRBV7-3 to TRBJ2-1; 10 bases match TRBD2. Germline V gives CDR1 SGHTA, CDR2 FQGTGA. The ends lost 0 bases at V and 8 bases at J; junction bases unmatched: 7. CDR3 size: 16 residues. As DNA, the CDR3 is TGTGCCAGCAGCTTAACGGTGGCTAGCGGGAGCTATGAGCAGTTCTTC. Amino acid sequence: CASSLTVASGSYEQFF.

CDR3 in amino acids: CTRGRGSYNEQFF. CDR3 nucleotides: TGTACCCGCGGCAGGGGATCCTACAATGAGCAGTTCTTC. The V and J genes are TRBV12-3 or TRBV12-4 and TRBJ2-1; D is perhaps TRBD1 (6 bases). The CDR3 runs 13 residues.

This clone was recorded a few times. The chain links TRBV30 to TRBJ1-1, with a tentative D call TRBD1 (5 bases). The CDR3 length is 13 residues. CDR1 is GTSNPN, CDR2 SVGIG, per germline (reference sequence). Between the trimmed V and J ends, which lost 5 bases and 5 bases, there was a span of 15 bases. The CDR3 here is CAWGPGRGTEAFF. CDR3 nucleotide sequence: TGTGCCTGGGGGCCGGGGCGGGGAACTGAAGCTTTCTTT.